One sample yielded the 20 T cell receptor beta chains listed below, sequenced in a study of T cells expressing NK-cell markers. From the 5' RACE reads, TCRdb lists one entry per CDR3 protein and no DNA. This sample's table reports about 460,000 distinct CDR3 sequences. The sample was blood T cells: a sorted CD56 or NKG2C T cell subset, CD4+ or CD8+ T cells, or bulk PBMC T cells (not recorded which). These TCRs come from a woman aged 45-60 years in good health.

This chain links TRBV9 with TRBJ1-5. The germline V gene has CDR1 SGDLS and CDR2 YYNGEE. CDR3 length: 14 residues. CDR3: CASSRAASNQPQHF.

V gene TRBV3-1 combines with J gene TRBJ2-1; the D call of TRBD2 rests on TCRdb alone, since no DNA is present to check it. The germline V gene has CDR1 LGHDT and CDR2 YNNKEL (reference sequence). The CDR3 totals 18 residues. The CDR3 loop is CASSQLAGGPSSYNEQFF.

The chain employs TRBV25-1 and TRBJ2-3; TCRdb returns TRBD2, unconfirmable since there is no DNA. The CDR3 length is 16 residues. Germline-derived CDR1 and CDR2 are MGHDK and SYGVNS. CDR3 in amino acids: CASRKLAGDSTDTQYF.

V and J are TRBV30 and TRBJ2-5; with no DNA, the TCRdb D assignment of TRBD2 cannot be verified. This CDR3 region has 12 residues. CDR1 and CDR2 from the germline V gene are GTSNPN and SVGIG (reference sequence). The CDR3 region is CAWGLAPRYQYF.

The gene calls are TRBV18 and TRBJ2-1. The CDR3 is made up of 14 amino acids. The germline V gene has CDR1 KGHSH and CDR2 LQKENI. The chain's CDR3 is CASSSPGLAHEQFF.

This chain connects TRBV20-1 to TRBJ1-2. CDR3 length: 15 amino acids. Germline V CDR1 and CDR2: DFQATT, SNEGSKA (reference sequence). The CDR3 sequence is CSARAITLSGRGYTF.

The CDR3 reads CASGAGGHQPQHF. V usage is TRBV11-2 and J usage is TRBJ1-5; no DNA is available, so the TRBD1 call from TCRdb remains unchecked. The CDR3 is 13 residues long. Per the germline V gene, CDR1 is SGHAT and CDR2 is FQNNGV.

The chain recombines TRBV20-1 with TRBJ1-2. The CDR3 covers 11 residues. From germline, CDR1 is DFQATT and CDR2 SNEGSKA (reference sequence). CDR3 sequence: CSAWTNYGYTF.

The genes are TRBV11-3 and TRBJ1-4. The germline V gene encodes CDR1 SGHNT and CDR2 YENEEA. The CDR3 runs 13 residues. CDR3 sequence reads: CASSAGFNEKLFF.

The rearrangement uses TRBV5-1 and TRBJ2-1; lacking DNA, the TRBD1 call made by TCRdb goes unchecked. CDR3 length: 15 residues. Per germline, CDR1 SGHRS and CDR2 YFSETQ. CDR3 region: CASSLGQTNFNEQFF.

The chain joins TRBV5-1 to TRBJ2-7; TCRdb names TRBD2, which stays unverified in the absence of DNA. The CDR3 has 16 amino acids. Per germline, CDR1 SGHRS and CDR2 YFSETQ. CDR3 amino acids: CASSLIRDSGTYEQYF.

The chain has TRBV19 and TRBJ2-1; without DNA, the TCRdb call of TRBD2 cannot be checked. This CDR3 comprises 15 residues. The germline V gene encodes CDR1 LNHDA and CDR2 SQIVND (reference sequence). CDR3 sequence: CASSMPRLTNNEQFF.

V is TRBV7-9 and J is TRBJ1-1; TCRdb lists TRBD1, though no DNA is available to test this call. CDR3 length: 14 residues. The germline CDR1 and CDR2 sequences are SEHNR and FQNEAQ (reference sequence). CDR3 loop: CASRPTGMNTEAFF.

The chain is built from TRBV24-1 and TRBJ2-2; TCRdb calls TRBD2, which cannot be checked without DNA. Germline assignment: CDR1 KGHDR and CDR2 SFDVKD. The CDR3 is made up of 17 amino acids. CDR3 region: CATSDLRGRADTGELFF.

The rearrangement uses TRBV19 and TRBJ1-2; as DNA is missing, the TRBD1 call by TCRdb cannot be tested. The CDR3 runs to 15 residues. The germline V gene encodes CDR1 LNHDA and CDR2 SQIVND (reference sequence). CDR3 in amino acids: CASSMGDTLSQGYTF.

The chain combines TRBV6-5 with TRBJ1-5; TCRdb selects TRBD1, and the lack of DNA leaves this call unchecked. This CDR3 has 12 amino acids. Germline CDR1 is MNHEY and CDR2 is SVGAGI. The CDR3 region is CASSSPQGVQHF.

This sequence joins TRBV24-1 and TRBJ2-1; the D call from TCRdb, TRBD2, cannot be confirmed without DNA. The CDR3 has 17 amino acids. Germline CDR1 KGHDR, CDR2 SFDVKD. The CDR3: CATSGRALAPSYNEQFF.

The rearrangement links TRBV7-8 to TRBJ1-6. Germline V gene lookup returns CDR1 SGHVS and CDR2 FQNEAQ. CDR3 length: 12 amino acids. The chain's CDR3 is CASSSLNSPLHF.

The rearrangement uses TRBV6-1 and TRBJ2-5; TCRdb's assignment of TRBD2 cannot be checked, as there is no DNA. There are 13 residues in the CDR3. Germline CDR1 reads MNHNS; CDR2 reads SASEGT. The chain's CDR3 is CASNRGSASYSYF.

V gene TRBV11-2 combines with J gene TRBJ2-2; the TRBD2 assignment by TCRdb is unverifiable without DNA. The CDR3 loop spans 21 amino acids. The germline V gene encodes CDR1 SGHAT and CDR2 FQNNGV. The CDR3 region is CASSLMGGLRVGSRRTGELFF.